The source of this TCR beta chain is a study of blood T cell repertoires in COVID-19. Across the study: Sites across the United States, Italy and Spain contributed samples from acute and convalescent COVID-19.

TCRdb keeps only in-frame clones here, not all; method: immunoSEQ multiplex PCR. The table shows about 260,000 clones, with 86% occurring only once. The CDR3 consists of 16 residues. Germline CDR1 reads SGHTA; CDR2 reads FQGNSA. Trimming removed 1 base from V and 6 bases from J, with 15 bases in between. The chain uses TRBV7-2 and TRBJ2-2; D is perhaps TRBD1 (6 bases). Sequencing was performed on peripheral blood. This receptor was obtained from a man aged 35-49 years who had recovered from COVID-19. CDR3 sequence reads: CASSLGGRGGPGELFF. In DNA form, the CDR3 reads TGTGCCAGCAGCTTAGGGGGACGTGGGGGCCCCGGGGAGCTGTTTTTT.